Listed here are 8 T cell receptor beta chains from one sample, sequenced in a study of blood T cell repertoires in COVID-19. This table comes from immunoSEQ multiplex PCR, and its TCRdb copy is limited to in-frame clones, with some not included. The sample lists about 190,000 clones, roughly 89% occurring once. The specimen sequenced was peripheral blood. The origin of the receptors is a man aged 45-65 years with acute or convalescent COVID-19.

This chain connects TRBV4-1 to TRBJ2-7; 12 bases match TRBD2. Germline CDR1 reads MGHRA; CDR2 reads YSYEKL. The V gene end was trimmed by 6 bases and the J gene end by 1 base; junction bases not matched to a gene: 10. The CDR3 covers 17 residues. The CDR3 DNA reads TGCGCCAGCAGTCTCGGGCTAGCGGGAGGGCGGTCCTACGAGCAGTACTTC. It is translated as CASSLGLAGGRSYEQYF.

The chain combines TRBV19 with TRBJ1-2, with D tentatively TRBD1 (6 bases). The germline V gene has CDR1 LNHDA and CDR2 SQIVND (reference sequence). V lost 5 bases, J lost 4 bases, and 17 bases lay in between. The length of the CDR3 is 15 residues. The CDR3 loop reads CASSLLAGAPYGYTF. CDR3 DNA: TGTGCCAGTAGTCTATTGGCGGGGGCTCCCTATGGCTACACCTTC.

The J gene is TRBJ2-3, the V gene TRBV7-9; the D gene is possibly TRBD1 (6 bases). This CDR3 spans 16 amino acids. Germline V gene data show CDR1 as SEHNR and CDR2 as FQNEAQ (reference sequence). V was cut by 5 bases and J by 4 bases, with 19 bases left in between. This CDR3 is CASSKQGSRSADTQYF. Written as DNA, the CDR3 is TGTGCCAGCAGCAAACAGGGTAGTCGGAGCGCAGATACGCAGTATTTT.

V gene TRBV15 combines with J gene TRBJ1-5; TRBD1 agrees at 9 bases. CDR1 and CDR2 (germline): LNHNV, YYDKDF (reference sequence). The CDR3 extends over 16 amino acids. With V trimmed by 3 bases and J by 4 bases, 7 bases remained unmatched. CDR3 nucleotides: TGTGCCACCAGCAGGGACAGGGGAGGGGGGAATCAGCCCCAGCATTTT. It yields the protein CATSRDRGGGNQPQHF.

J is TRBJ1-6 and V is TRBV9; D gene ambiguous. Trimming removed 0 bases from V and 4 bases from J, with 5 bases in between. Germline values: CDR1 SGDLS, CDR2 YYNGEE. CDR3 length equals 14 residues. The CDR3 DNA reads TGTGCCAGCAGCGTAGAACATTATAATTCACCCCTCCACTTT. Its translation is CASSVEHYNSPLHF.

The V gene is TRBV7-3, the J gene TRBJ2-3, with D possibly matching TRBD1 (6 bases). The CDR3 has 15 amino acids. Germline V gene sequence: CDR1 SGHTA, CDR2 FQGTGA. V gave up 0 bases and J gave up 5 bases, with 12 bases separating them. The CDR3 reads CASSLTRNREDTQYF. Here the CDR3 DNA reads TGTGCCAGCAGCTTAACGAGGAACAGGGAAGATACGCAGTATTTT. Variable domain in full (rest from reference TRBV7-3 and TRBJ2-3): GAGVSQTPSNKVTEKGKYVELRCDPISGHTALYWYRQSLGQGPEFLIYFQGTGAADDSGLPNDRFFAVRPEGSVSTLKIQRTERGDSAVYLCASSLTRNREDTQYFGPGTRLTVL.

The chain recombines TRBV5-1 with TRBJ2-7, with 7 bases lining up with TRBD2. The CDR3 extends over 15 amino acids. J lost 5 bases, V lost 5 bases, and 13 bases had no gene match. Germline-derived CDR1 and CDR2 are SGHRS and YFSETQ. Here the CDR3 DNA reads TGCGCCAGCAGGCCGGAGTCGGGGGGTAGGGACGAGCAGTACTTC. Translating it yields CASRPESGGRDEQYF.

The CDR3 is CASSLGREADTQYF. The CDR3 nucleotides are TGTGCCAGCAGCTTGGGCAGGGAGGCAGATACGCAGTATTTT. V and J are TRBV7-3 and TRBJ2-3; possible D gene TRBD2, 6 bases. The CDR3 has 14 residues. V lost 3 bases, J lost 4 bases, and 11 bases lay in between. In germline, CDR1 is SGHTA, CDR2 FQGTGA.